These 32 T cell receptor beta chains came from one sample sequenced in a study of beta chain features in type 1 diabetes. The investigators reverse transcribed all of the isolated RNA, so they sequenced expressed TCRB transcripts. Data came from immunoSEQ multiplex PCR; TCRdb stores just in-frame clones and leaves some out. The sample lists 350,000 or so clones, roughly a fifth occurring once. The sample comprised naive CD4+ T cells from blood. These receptors were collected from a young woman in good health.

There are a few counts of this clone. V usage is TRBV9 and J usage is TRBJ2-5; TRBD1 might be the D (5 bases). Germline V lookup: CDR1 SGDLS, CDR2 YYNGEE. V was trimmed by 0 bases and J by 5 bases, leaving 11 bases between them. This CDR3 is 14 amino acids long. The CDR3 DNA sequence: TGTGCCAGCAGCGTAGGGGGCCCCGGGGAGACCCAGTACTTC. This gives the protein CASSVGGPGETQYF.

The chain links TRBV4-1 to TRBJ1-2; 10 positions match TRBD1. The CDR3 covers 15 residues. Looked up from germline, CDR1 is MGHRA and CDR2 is YSYEKL. V gave up 6 bases and J gave up 5 bases; unmatched junction bases: 9. CDR3 protein: CASSQDRGDRYGYTF. The DNA for the CDR3 is TGCGCCAGCAGTCAGGACAGGGGGGATCGGTATGGCTACACCTTC.

This clone has only a few counts. The chain joins TRBV4-3 to TRBJ2-1, with TRBD1 identical over 9 bases. CDR1 LGHNA and CDR2 YSLEER come from the germline V gene. There are 15 residues in the CDR3. J was trimmed by 2 bases and V by 4 bases; bases with no gene match: 3. CDR3 residues: CASSLGQGPYNEQFF. CDR3 sequence (DNA): TGCGCCAGCAGCCTAGGACAGGGGCCCTACAATGAGCAGTTCTTC.

This clone occurred a few times. The chain recombines TRBV4-1 with TRBJ2-7, with D hard to call. Trimming took 2 bases from V and 0 from J, leaving 5 bases between them. The CDR3 spans 13 residues. The germline CDR1 and CDR2 sequences are MGHRA and YSYEKL. CDR3 sequence: CASSQLSSYEQYF. DNA of the CDR3: TGCGCCAGCAGCCAACTGAGCTCCTACGAGCAGTACTTC.

A word on this clone: Mismatch with germline at one junction end may stem from a read error. The chain is built from TRBV7-7 and TRBJ2-2; D not certain. The CDR3 spans 12 residues. Germline V gene lookup returns CDR1 SSHAT and CDR2 FNYEAQ (reference sequence). As DNA, the CDR3 is TGTGCTAGCAGCTTAGCCGGCGGGGAGCTGTTTTTT. Its protein product is CASSLAGGELFF.

This chain uses TRBV5-1 with TRBJ2-1, with a weak D call TRBD2 (6 bases). CDR3 length: 16 residues. Per the germline V gene, CDR1 is SGHRS and CDR2 is YFSETQ. V lost 0 bases, J lost 4 bases, and 14 bases lay in between. CDR3 amino acids: CASSLVPGVGYNEQFF. Written as DNA, the CDR3 is TGCGCCAGCAGCTTGGTTCCGGGAGTGGGGTACAATGAGCAGTTCTTC.

This clone was found a few times. The chain uses TRBV4-2 and TRBJ2-7, with 12 positions matching TRBD2. CDR3 length: 18 residues. V was pared by 1 base and J by 0 bases, with 7 bases of the junction left unmatched. CDR1 LGHNA and CDR2 YNFKEQ come from the germline V gene. The CDR3 nucleotides read TGTGCCAGCAGCCAAGCCCTCGGACTAGCGGGGAGCTCCTACGAGCAGTACTTC. This encodes CASSQALGLAGSSYEQYF.

Of note for this clone: Other DNA sequences within the sample encode an identical CDR3. The chain uses TRBV5-1 and TRBJ2-5; no reliable D call. Trimming removed 4 bases at V and 5 bases at J, with 6 bases between. This CDR3 is built from 11 residues. Germline CDR1 and CDR2: SGHRS and YFSETQ. The CDR3 region is CASSQQETQYF. CDR3 nucleotide sequence: TGCGCCAGCAGCCAACAGGAGACCCAGTACTTC.

This sequence joins TRBV4-1 and TRBJ2-1; a possible D gene is TRBD1 (6 bases). The CDR3 has 17 residues. V lost 0 bases and J lost 7, with 19 bases in between. In germline, CDR1 is MGHRA, CDR2 YSYEKL. The CDR3 DNA reads TGCGCCAGCAGCCAAGACGAGCGGAACTCTAGGGGGAATGAGCAGTTCTTC. It codes for CASSQDERNSRGNEQFF.

V gene TRBV5-1 combines with J gene TRBJ2-7; a weak D match, TRBD1 (6 bases). Per germline, CDR1 SGHRS and CDR2 YFSETQ. The CDR3 contains 12 residues. V was clipped by 2 bases and J by 4 bases, with 7 bases between them. The CDR3 coding sequence is TGCGCCAGCAGCTTCCAGGGGTACGAGCAGTACTTC. It codes for CASSFQGYEQYF.

This clone was found a few times. The V and J genes are TRBV23-1 and TRBJ2-7; D possibly corresponds to TRBD2 (6 bases). TRBV23-1 belongs to the ORF category, with a function that is uncertain. The CDR3 sequence is 9 residues long. In DNA, the CDR3 is TGCGGGGACTTCTACGAGCAGTACTTC. Translating gives CGDFYEQYF.

This clone was picked up a small number of times. The chain links TRBV4-1 to TRBJ1-2; possible D gene TRBD1, 6 bases. Trimming took off 5 bases at V and 4 bases at J, with 17 bases between the two ends. CDR1 is MGHRA, CDR2 YSYEKL, per germline. The CDR3 loop spans 15 amino acids. The CDR3: CASSAPARGSYGYTF. CDR3 nucleotide sequence: TGCGCCAGCAGCGCCCCGGCTAGGGGGTCCTATGGCTACACCTTC.

J is TRBJ1-2 and V is TRBV4-2; tentative D call: TRBD1 (5 bases). The V end was cut by 1 base, the J end by 4 bases, with 13 bases between. The germline CDR1 and CDR2 sequences are LGHNA and YNFKEQ. The CDR3 has 15 amino acids. CDR3 sequence: CASSQVLDRSYGYTF. CDR3 bases: TGTGCCAGCAGCCAAGTGCTCGACAGATCCTATGGCTACACCTTC.

This chain's CDR3 is CAWSGTGGFYEQYF. CDR3 in DNA: TGTGCCTGGTCCGGGACAGGGGGTTTCTACGAGCAGTACTTC. The chain is built from TRBV30 and TRBJ2-7; 11 nucleotides match TRBD1. Germline loops: CDR1 GTSNPN, CDR2 SVGIG (reference sequence). The CDR3 covers 14 residues. Trimming took 5 bases from V and 3 from J; bases not matched to a gene: 6. The full variable domain, its missing parts supplied by reference TRBV30 and TRBJ2-7, is SQTIHQWPATLVQPVGSPLSLECTVEGTSNPNLYWYRQAAGRGLQLLFYSVGIGQISSEVPQNLSASRPQDRQFILSSKKLLLSDSGFYLCAWSGTGGFYEQYFGPGTRLTVT.

The chain recombines TRBV7-9 with TRBJ1-2; maybe TRBD1 (6 bases). This CDR3 contains 15 residues. The V and J ends lost 5 bases and 5 bases respectively, with 18 bases between them. The germline CDR1 and CDR2 sequences are SEHNR and FQNEAQ (reference sequence). As DNA, the CDR3 is TGTGCCAGCAGCCTCAACCAGGGGATAAGTTATGGCTACACCTTC. Amino acid sequence: CASSLNQGISYGYTF.

This clone was detected only a few times. This rearrangement joins TRBV18 to TRBJ1-1; D is undetermined. This CDR3 is built from 12 residues. V was trimmed by 6 bases and J by 4 bases, leaving 9 bases between them. Per the germline V gene, CDR1 is KGHSH and CDR2 is LQKENI. The CDR3 sequence is CASSRVGTEAFF. The DNA for the CDR3 is TGTGCCAGCTCCCGGGTGGGCACTGAAGCTTTCTTT.

The J gene is TRBJ1-1, the V gene TRBV7-9; no reliable D call. The ends were cut back, 7 bases at V and 0 bases at J, with 15 bases in the middle. Per the germline V gene, CDR1 is SEHNR and CDR2 is FQNEAQ (reference sequence). The length of the CDR3 is 15 residues. CDR3 bases: TGTGCCAGCAACATGGGAGCAGGACTGAACACTGAAGCTTTCTTT. It encodes CASNMGAGLNTEAFF.

The table lists this clone with a few counts. This rearrangement joins TRBV5-6 to TRBJ1-1; 7 bases are shared with TRBD1. Germline CDR1 and CDR2: SGHDT and YYEEEE. CDR3 length equals 14 residues. J gave up 0 bases and V 4 bases, and 3 bases lay outside the gene matches. As DNA, the CDR3 is TGTGCCAGCAGCAGGGGACAGCTGAACACTGAAGCTTTCTTT. This translates into CASSRGQLNTEAFF.

This clone was seen a few times. V usage is TRBV7-9 and J usage is TRBJ2-7, with D possibly TRBD1 on 6 matching bases. Looked up from germline, CDR1 is SEHNR and CDR2 is FQNEAQ (reference sequence). Trimming removed 5 bases from V and 2 bases from J, with 10 bases in between. The CDR3 length is 13 residues. CDR3 protein: CASSLRGTYEQYF. In nucleotides, the CDR3 is TGTGCCAGCAGCCTGAGGGGGACCTACGAGCAGTACTTC.

This clone came up a few times. The chain uses TRBV7-2 and TRBJ2-3; D uncertain. The CDR3 length is 14 residues. The ends were cut back, 3 bases at V and 1 base at J, with 8 bases in the middle. CDR1 and CDR2 from the germline V gene are SGHTA and FQGNSA. CDR3 bases: TGTGCCAGCAGCTTCAGTAGCCGCACAGATACGCAGTATTTT. This encodes CASSFSSRTDTQYF.

Only a few counts were recorded for this clone. The rearrangement links TRBV15 to TRBJ1-6; D may be TRBD1 (6 bases). Germline V gene lookup returns CDR1 LNHNV and CDR2 YYDKDF (reference sequence). With 1 base removed from V and 10 bases from J, the gap between germline ends came to 11 bases. The CDR3 loop spans 14 amino acids. CDR3 nucleotides: TGTGCCACCAGCAGAGTAACAGGGCTATCACCCCTCCACTTT. This gives the protein CATSRVTGLSPLHF.

The sample holds a few counts of this clone. As DNA, the CDR3 is TGCAGCGCCCAGGGCCTGCAATACGAGCAGTACTTC. Translation: CSAQGLQYEQYF. The genes are TRBV29-1 and TRBJ2-7; possibly TRBD1 for D (5 bases). CDR3 size: 12 residues. Germline CDR1 and CDR2: SQVTM and ANQGSEA. Deletions cut 7 bases from V and 4 bases from J, with 14 bases between.

The rearrangement uses TRBV5-4 and TRBJ2-1, with TRBD2 matching over 7 bases. V dropped 0 bases and J dropped 5; count of bases not matched to a gene: 5. In germline, CDR1 is SGHNT, CDR2 YYREEE (reference sequence). This CDR3 has 15 amino acids. CDR3 residues: CASSLDLAAHNEQFF. The CDR3 coding sequence is TGTGCCAGCAGCTTGGACCTAGCGGCCCACAATGAGCAGTTCTTC.

The chain carries TRBV5-1 and TRBJ2-3, with 7 bases matching TRBD1. Per the germline V gene, CDR1 is SGHRS and CDR2 is YFSETQ. The CDR3 consists of 13 residues. V lost 4 bases and J lost 5; bases outside the gene matches: 4. CDR3 residues: CASSVQGEDTQYF. The CDR3 DNA is TGCGCCAGCAGCGTGCAGGGGGAAGATACGCAGTATTTT.

This clone was counted a few times. The chain couples TRBV5-4 to TRBJ1-1; tentatively, D is TRBD1 (6 bases). Per germline, CDR1 SGHNT and CDR2 YYREEE (reference sequence). The V end was cut by 2 bases, the J end by 8 bases, with 13 bases between. The CDR3 extends over 13 amino acids. DNA for the CDR3: TGTGCCAGCAGCTTCGCAGGGGCGACGGAAGCTTTCTTT. This encodes CASSFAGATEAFF.

This clone occurred a few times. V and J are TRBV5-1 and TRBJ1-2; TRBD1 matches 7 bases. Germline CDR1 reads SGHRS; CDR2 reads YFSETQ. The CDR3 covers 13 residues. Trimming took 2 bases from V and 3 from J; bases not matched to a gene: 1. The CDR3 nucleotides read TGCGCCAGCAGCTTCGACAGGGACTATGGCTACACCTTC. Amino acids: CASSFDRDYGYTF.

For the CDR3, the DNA is TGTGCCAGCAGCCCCGAGGAATTTCGGAGCGAGACCCAGTACTTC. Its translation is CASSPEEFRSETQYF. This rearrangement joins TRBV9 to TRBJ2-5; D not resolved. In germline, CDR1 is SGDLS, CDR2 YYNGEE. V was cut by 4 bases and J by 5 bases, with 18 bases left in between. CDR3 size: 15 residues.

This clone was found a few times. Other nucleotide sequences in the sample specify the same CDR3. The CDR3 coding sequence is TGTGCCAGCTCACCGCCAGGGCAAGAGACCCAGTACTTC. Translated, it gives CASSPPGQETQYF. The rearrangement joins TRBV18 to TRBJ2-5; a weak D match, TRBD1 (5 bases). CDR3 length: 13 amino acids. The V gene lost 3 bases and the J gene lost 2 bases, with 7 bases spanning the gap. The germline gives CDR1 KGHSH, CDR2 LQKENI.

V and J are TRBV4-2 and TRBJ1-1; weak D call: TRBD1 (5 bases). V lost 1 base and J 3 bases, leaving 12 bases between the germline ends. Germline V lookup: CDR1 LGHNA, CDR2 YNFKEQ. The length of the CDR3 is 15 residues. This chain's CDR3 is CASSQVTQGYTEAFF. In nucleotides, the CDR3 is TGTGCCAGCAGCCAAGTTACTCAGGGCTACACTGAAGCTTTCTTT.

This clone was counted a few times. The chain is built from TRBV5-1 and TRBJ2-4; 10 bases line up with TRBD2. The CDR3 extends over 14 amino acids. V gave up 3 bases and J gave up 8 bases; unmatched junction bases: 5. Germline CDR1 reads SGHRS; CDR2 reads YFSETQ. The CDR3 loop reads CASSSLAGEDIQYF. CDR3 in DNA: TGCGCCAGCAGCTCGCTAGCGGGAGAGGACATTCAGTACTTC.

This clone was seen a few times. The genes are TRBV5-4 and TRBJ2-1, with a possible D match to TRBD1 (7 bases). The CDR3 contains 13 residues. Germline V gene sequence: CDR1 SGHNT, CDR2 YYREEE (reference sequence). V lost 2 bases to trimming and J lost 8 bases, with 11 bases between them. The CDR3 sequence is CASSLTGEDEQFF. The CDR3 DNA is TGTGCCAGCAGCTTAACAGGGGAGGATGAGCAGTTCTTC.

This chain joins TRBV6-5 and TRBJ1-2; D perhaps matches TRBD1 (5 bases). Trimming pared 0 bases from V and 4 bases from J, leaving 12 bases between. The V gene's germline CDR1 is MNHEY and CDR2 SVGAGI. The CDR3 spans 15 residues. CDR3 in amino acids: CASSYSRGRGYGYTF. The CDR3 DNA reads as TGTGCCAGCAGTTACTCGCGGGGGAGAGGCTATGGCTACACCTTC.